Each of the 32 T cell receptor beta chains below was sequenced from the same sample in a study of T cells after yellow fever vaccination (dated by TCRdb to between 2017 and 2020). The treatment or condition label of this sample denotes: live attenuated yellow fever vaccine strain. The method was 5' RACE. TCRdb records Illumina NovaSeq 6000 as the sequencer. TCRdb passed the public sequencing reads through fastp at Q25 and MiXCR, retaining productive beta sequences. One record per CDR3 amino acid sequence lists the most common genes and DNA. This sample has about 330,000 distinct CDR3 sequences in its table, and over 4% of those were observed once. 20% to 25% of the sample lies in the top ten. Sample: PBMCs, taken 5 days after the yellow fever booster vaccination. Every receptor here comes from a young man who received the YFV17D yellow fever vaccine.

The chain combines TRBV20-1 with TRBJ2-3, with D possibly matching TRBD1 (5 bases). V shed 3 bases and J shed 0 bases, with 13 bases lying between them. This CDR3 is built from 15 residues. Germline CDR1 DFQATT, CDR2 SNEGSKA (reference sequence). DNA for the CDR3: TGCAGTGCTAGTAGGGGCAGCCCTAGCACAGATACGCAGTATTTT. Translated, it gives CSASRGSPSTDTQYF.

The chain links TRBV4-3 to TRBJ2-3; D call uncertain. The germline V gene encodes CDR1 LGHNA and CDR2 YSLEER. Trimming removed 4 bases from V and 4 bases from J, with 9 bases in between. The CDR3 totals 13 residues. The CDR3 sequence: CASSPELPDTQYF. The CDR3 DNA follows: TGCGCCAGCAGCCCGGAGCTGCCAGATACGCAGTATTTT.

V is TRBV5-5 and J is TRBJ1-5, with D unresolved. Germline values: CDR1 SGHKS, CDR2 YYEKEE (reference sequence). V was clipped by 2 bases and J by 4 bases, with 7 bases between them. The length of the CDR3 is 13 residues. CDR3 DNA: TGTGCCAGCAGCTTCCAGGAGAATCAGCCCCAGCATTTT. Amino acids: CASSFQENQPQHF.

This clonotype was recorded a few times. The chain has TRBV5-5 and TRBJ2-3; 9 bases match TRBD2. The length of the CDR3 is 15 residues. The germline CDR1 and CDR2 sequences are SGHKS and YYEKEE (reference sequence). The trim removed 5 bases at V and 2 bases at J, leaving 6 bases unmatched. The CDR3 DNA sequence: TGTGCCAGCAGGAGAGCGGGGGGTTACACAGATACGCAGTATTTT. Translated, it gives CASRRAGGYTDTQYF.

V and J are TRBV5-5 and TRBJ1-1; TRBD1 matches at 9 bases. Germline CDR1 and CDR2: SGHKS and YYEKEE (reference sequence). J gave up 7 bases and V 3 bases, and 7 bases lay outside the gene matches. The CDR3 has 14 residues. CDR3 loop: CASSSQPTGGEAFF. In nucleotides, the CDR3 is TGTGCCAGCAGCTCTCAACCGACAGGGGGTGAAGCTTTCTTT.

This clonotype was found a few times. V usage is TRBV7-2 and J usage is TRBJ2-5; possible D gene TRBD1, 6 bases. Trimming took 6 bases from V and 2 from J, leaving 7 bases between them. This CDR3 spans 12 amino acids. From germline, CDR1 is SGHTA and CDR2 FQGNSA. CDR3 loop: CASRDRQETQYF. The CDR3 coding sequence is TGTGCCAGCAGGGACAGACAAGAGACCCAGTACTTC.

The rearrangement joins TRBV24-1 to TRBJ1-5; 7 nucleotides line up with TRBD1. The CDR3 covers 15 residues. Per the germline V gene, CDR1 is KGHDR and CDR2 is SFDVKD. The V gene end was trimmed by 3 bases and the J gene end by 5 bases; junction bases not matched to a gene: 6. The CDR3 region is CATSDVGRGDQPQHF. The CDR3, as DNA: TGTGCCACCAGTGATGTGGGCAGGGGGGATCAGCCCCAGCATTTT.

This clonotype was found many times. The V call is TRBV5-1, the J call TRBJ2-7, with no clear D. Germline V gene data show CDR1 as SGHRS and CDR2 as YFSETQ. The germline V and J ends were trimmed by 5 bases and 3 bases, with 18 bases remaining between them. The CDR3 totals 15 residues. Here the CDR3 reads CASSSGHRGYYEQYF. CDR3 bases: TGCGCCAGCAGTTCCGGTCACAGAGGTTACTACGAGCAGTACTTC. Full variable domain (rest looked up from reference TRBV5-1 and TRBJ2-7): KAGVTQTPRYLIKTRGQQVTLSCSPISGHRSVSWYQQTPGQGLQFLFEYFSETQRNKGNFPGRFSGRQFSNSRSEMNVSTLELGDSALYLCASSSGHRGYYEQYFGPGTRLTVT.

This clonotype was seen a few times. The chain is built from TRBV7-2 and TRBJ2-7; D gene uncertain. Germline V gene data show CDR1 as SGHTA and CDR2 as FQGNSA. Trimming pared 1 base from V and 3 bases from J, leaving 7 bases between. The length of the CDR3 is 13 residues. The chain's CDR3 is CASSLGPRYEQYV. As DNA, the CDR3 is TGTGCCAGCAGCTTAGGCCCTCGCTACGAGCAGTACGTC.

This clonotype was seen many times. The J gene is TRBJ1-6, the V gene TRBV6-5; perhaps TRBD1 as D (5 bases). V was clipped by 5 bases and J by 0 bases, with 17 bases between them. Germline lookup yields CDR1 MNHEY and CDR2 SVGAGI. The CDR3 is 18 residues long. CDR3 amino acids: CASSNYPGGSSYNSPLHF. In DNA form, the CDR3 reads TGTGCCAGCAGTAACTATCCTGGGGGGAGCTCCTATAATTCACCCCTCCACTTT.

This sequence joins TRBV20-1 and TRBJ2-5; possibly TRBD1 or TRBD2 for D (5 bases each). The CDR3 covers 12 residues. CDR1 and CDR2 (germline): DFQATT, SNEGSKA (reference sequence). Trimming cost V 8 bases and J 6 bases, with 16 bases left between them. Written as DNA, the CDR3 is TGCAGTCCGACTACGCTGGGGCAGACCCAGTACTTC. It translates to CSPTTLGQTQYF.

The gene calls are TRBV10-3 and TRBJ2-7; D is perhaps TRBD1 or TRBD2 (5 bases each). The CDR3 extends over 13 amino acids. Germline CDR1 ENHRY, CDR2 SYGVKD. V lost 7 bases, J lost 1 base, and 11 bases lay in between. The CDR3, as DNA: TGTGCCATCAAGGGGACGGCTTCCTACGAGCAGTACTTC. Its protein product is CAIKGTASYEQYF.

Ten or more counts support this clonotype. DNA of the CDR3: TGTGCCAGCTCACCACCCGGACAGGGGGGTTACGAGCAGTACTTC. Its translation: CASSPPGQGGYEQYF. This sequence joins TRBV18 and TRBJ2-7; 10 nucleotides agree with TRBD1. The J segment lost 4 bases and the V segment lost 0 bases, leaving 3 bases of the junction unmatched. The CDR3 length is 15 residues. Germline V lookup: CDR1 KGHSH, CDR2 LQKENI.

This clonotype was counted a few times. V gene TRBV7-9 combines with J gene TRBJ1-2, with D unclear. The CDR3 is 14 amino acids. V lost 3 bases, J lost 4 bases, and 12 bases lay in between. Germline CDR1 reads SEHNR; CDR2 reads FQNEAQ (reference sequence). DNA of the CDR3: TGTGCCAGCAGCTTCCCCGCGTTCGCCTATGGCTACACCTTC. It translates to CASSFPAFAYGYTF.

The rearrangement joins TRBV18 to TRBJ2-7, with D uncertain. The V gene's germline CDR1 is KGHSH and CDR2 LQKENI. The V end lost 3 bases, the J end lost 6 bases, and 12 bases lay between the germline ends. This CDR3 is built from 13 residues. The CDR3 loop is CASSPSMAGEQYV. The DNA for the CDR3 is TGTGCCAGCTCACCGAGTATGGCCGGCGAGCAGTACGTC.

V usage is TRBV6-2 or TRBV6-3 and J usage is TRBJ1-2; D unclear. The CDR3 sequence is 14 residues long. V was cut by 0 bases and J by 6 bases, with 11 bases left in between. The germline V gene encodes CDR1 MNHEY and CDR2 SVGEGT. This CDR3 reads CASSYSLEAHGYTF. DNA of the CDR3: TGTGCCAGCAGTTACTCGTTGGAGGCCCATGGCTACACCTTC.

This clonotype was counted many times. The DNA for the CDR3 is TGTGCCAGCAGCTTAGATCTGTACCAGCGGCGCATTCAGTACTTC. It specifies CASSLDLYQRRIQYF. The chain uses TRBV11-2 and TRBJ2-4; perhaps TRBD2 as D (5 bases). Looked up from germline, CDR1 is SGHAT and CDR2 is FQNNGV. V lost 0 bases, J lost 9 bases, and 15 bases lay in between. This CDR3 is built from 15 residues.

This clonotype was observed many times. The genes are TRBV9 and TRBJ1-6; D is undetermined. The CDR3 totals 12 residues. Between the trimmed V and J ends, which lost 3 bases and 10 bases, there was a span of 8 bases. Germline CDR1 SGDLS, CDR2 YYNGEE. Here the CDR3 DNA reads TGTGCCAGCAGCGGGAACGCGTCACCCCTCCACTTT. Protein sequence: CASSGNASPLHF.

This clonotype appeared a few times. The rearrangement uses TRBV6-2 or TRBV6-3 and TRBJ2-1; possibly TRBD1 for D (7 bases). The germline V and J ends were trimmed by 11 bases and 2 bases, with 22 bases remaining between them. Looked up from germline, CDR1 is MNHEY and CDR2 is SVGEGT. This CDR3 region has 16 residues. The CDR3 nucleotides are TGTGCCCGCCTCGCCTCCAGGGGGGCTGCCTACAATGAGCAGTTCTTC. Residues: CARLASRGAAYNEQFF.

This clonotype has at least ten counts. The J gene is TRBJ2-1, the V gene TRBV7-8, with D perhaps matching TRBD2 (6 bases). The CDR3 is 16 amino acids. CDR1 is SGHVS, CDR2 FQNEAQ, per germline. The V end lost 5 bases, the J end lost 8 bases, and 22 bases lay between the germline ends. The CDR3 coding sequence is TGTGCCAGCAGCCTCTACCGGTGGGGGGAAGCGGATGAGCAGTTCTTC. Amino acids: CASSLYRWGEADEQFF.

This clonotype has a handful of counts. The V call is TRBV4-2, the J call TRBJ2-5; D call uncertain. The length of the CDR3 is 17 residues. Between the trimmed V and J ends, which lost 0 bases and 1 base, there was a span of 15 bases. The germline CDR1 and CDR2 sequences are LGHNA and YNFKEQ. The CDR3 protein is CASSQDPGGPLQETQYF. The CDR3 DNA is TGTGCCAGCAGCCAAGATCCCGGCGGACCCCTCCAAGAGACCCAGTACTTC.

This clonotype has ten or more counts. The CDR3 DNA sequence: TGTGCCAGCAGCTTTGGGAGCTATGGCTACACCTTC. This codes for CASSFGSYGYTF. This sequence joins TRBV13 and TRBJ1-2; no reliable D call. Between the trimmed V and J ends, which lost 3 bases and 4 bases, there was a span of 6 bases. CDR1 and CDR2 from the germline V gene are PRHDT and FYEKMQ (reference sequence). The CDR3 covers 12 residues.

The V call is TRBV5-1, the J call TRBJ1-6; D gene unclear. The CDR3 runs to 15 residues. The germline V gene has CDR1 SGHRS and CDR2 YFSETQ. Trimming took 2 bases from V and 8 from J, leaving 14 bases between them. CDR3 sequence (DNA): TGCGCCAGCAGCTTCCAGGCCTTGGGCGATTCACCCCTCCACTTT. It is translated as CASSFQALGDSPLHF. Together with reference TRBV5-1 and TRBJ1-6, the CDR3 gives the full variable domain: KAGVTQTPRYLIKTRGQQVTLSCSPISGHRSVSWYQQTPGQGLQFLFEYFSETQRNKGNFPGRFSGRQFSNSRSEMNVSTLELGDSALYLCASSFQALGDSPLHFGNGTRLTVT.

This clonotype occurred many times. This chain joins TRBV30 and TRBJ2-7; no firm D call. CDR1 and CDR2 from the germline V gene are GTSNPN and SVGIG (reference sequence). V lost 5 bases and J lost 6, with 11 bases in between. The CDR3 spans 11 residues. The CDR3 sequence is CAWGNQVEQYF. The CDR3, as DNA: TGTGCCTGGGGCAACCAGGTCGAGCAGTACTTC.

The sample holds a few counts of this clonotype. V usage is TRBV7-3 and J usage is TRBJ2-1; D may match TRBD1 or TRBD2 (5 bases each). The length of the CDR3 is 15 residues. The germline V gene encodes CDR1 SGHTA and CDR2 FQGTGA. The V and J ends lost 5 bases and 6 bases respectively, with 17 bases between them. CDR3 nucleotides: TGTGCCAGCAGCCCGGGGCGCGGCCGAACCAATGAGCAGTTCTTC. It encodes CASSPGRGRTNEQFF.

The chain carries TRBV7-2 and TRBJ2-1, with 8 bases that match TRBD2. CDR3 length equals 16 residues. Germline V lookup: CDR1 SGHTA, CDR2 FQGNSA. With 5 bases clipped from V and 1 base from J, the junction kept 7 bases outside the gene matches. The CDR3, as DNA: TGTGCCAGCAGCGTCCAGGGCGGGGGGTCCTACAATGAGCAGTTCTTC. This sequence encodes CASSVQGGGSYNEQFF.

This clonotype was detected only a few times. The chain uses TRBV24-1 and TRBJ2-5; weak D call: TRBD1 (6 bases). Trimming removed 7 bases at V and 4 bases at J, with 9 bases between. Germline-derived CDR1 and CDR2 are KGHDR and SFDVKD. This CDR3 is 12 amino acids long. CDR3 region: CATRDRRETQYF. The CDR3 nucleotides read TGTGCCACCAGAGACAGGAGAGAGACCCAGTACTTC.

The V and J genes are TRBV9 and TRBJ2-3, with D perhaps matching TRBD2 (5 bases). The CDR3 has 14 residues. V gave up 4 bases and J gave up 6 bases, with 15 bases separating them. CDR1 is SGDLS, CDR2 YYNGEE, per germline. Written as DNA, the CDR3 is TGTGCCAGCAGCTCAAGCTTAACGGGGGATACGCAGTATTTT. It yields the protein CASSSSLTGDTQYF.

V usage is TRBV6-6 and J usage is TRBJ1-5, with TRBD1 matching 7 bases. Unmatched junction bases numbered 4, after V lost 6 bases and J lost 2 bases. CDR3 size: 14 residues. CDR1 is MNHNY, CDR2 SVGAGI, per germline (reference sequence). The DNA of the CDR3 is TGTGCCAGCAGGGGACAGTTTGGCAATCAGCCCCAGCATTTT. Amino acid sequence: CASRGQFGNQPQHF.

The chain uses TRBV7-9 and TRBJ2-7; D is unresolved. The CDR3 extends over 14 amino acids. CDR1 and CDR2 (germline): SEHNR, FQNEAQ (reference sequence). V lost 5 bases, J lost 0 bases, and 11 bases lay in between. CDR3 coding DNA: TGTGCCAGCAGCCGCAGACTGAGCTCCTACGAGCAGTACTTC. Translated, it gives CASSRRLSSYEQYF.

The sample holds many counts of this clonotype. V gene TRBV12-3 or TRBV12-4 combines with J gene TRBJ2-3, with a tentative D call TRBD1 (6 bases). The ends were cut back, 5 bases at V and 7 bases at J, with 16 bases in the middle. CDR3 length: 14 residues. For the CDR3, the DNA is TGTGCCAGCAGTATCCCACAGGGATTTAATACGCAGTATTTT. Protein product: CASSIPQGFNTQYF.

The rearrangement joins TRBV12-3 or TRBV12-4 to TRBJ1-5; a possible D gene is TRBD1 (5 bases). Between the trimmed V and J ends, which lost 2 bases and 6 bases, there was a span of 8 bases. The CDR3 spans 13 residues. As DNA, the CDR3 is TGTGCCAGCAGTTTACAGGGAGTTCAGCCCCAGCATTTT. As protein: CASSLQGVQPQHF.